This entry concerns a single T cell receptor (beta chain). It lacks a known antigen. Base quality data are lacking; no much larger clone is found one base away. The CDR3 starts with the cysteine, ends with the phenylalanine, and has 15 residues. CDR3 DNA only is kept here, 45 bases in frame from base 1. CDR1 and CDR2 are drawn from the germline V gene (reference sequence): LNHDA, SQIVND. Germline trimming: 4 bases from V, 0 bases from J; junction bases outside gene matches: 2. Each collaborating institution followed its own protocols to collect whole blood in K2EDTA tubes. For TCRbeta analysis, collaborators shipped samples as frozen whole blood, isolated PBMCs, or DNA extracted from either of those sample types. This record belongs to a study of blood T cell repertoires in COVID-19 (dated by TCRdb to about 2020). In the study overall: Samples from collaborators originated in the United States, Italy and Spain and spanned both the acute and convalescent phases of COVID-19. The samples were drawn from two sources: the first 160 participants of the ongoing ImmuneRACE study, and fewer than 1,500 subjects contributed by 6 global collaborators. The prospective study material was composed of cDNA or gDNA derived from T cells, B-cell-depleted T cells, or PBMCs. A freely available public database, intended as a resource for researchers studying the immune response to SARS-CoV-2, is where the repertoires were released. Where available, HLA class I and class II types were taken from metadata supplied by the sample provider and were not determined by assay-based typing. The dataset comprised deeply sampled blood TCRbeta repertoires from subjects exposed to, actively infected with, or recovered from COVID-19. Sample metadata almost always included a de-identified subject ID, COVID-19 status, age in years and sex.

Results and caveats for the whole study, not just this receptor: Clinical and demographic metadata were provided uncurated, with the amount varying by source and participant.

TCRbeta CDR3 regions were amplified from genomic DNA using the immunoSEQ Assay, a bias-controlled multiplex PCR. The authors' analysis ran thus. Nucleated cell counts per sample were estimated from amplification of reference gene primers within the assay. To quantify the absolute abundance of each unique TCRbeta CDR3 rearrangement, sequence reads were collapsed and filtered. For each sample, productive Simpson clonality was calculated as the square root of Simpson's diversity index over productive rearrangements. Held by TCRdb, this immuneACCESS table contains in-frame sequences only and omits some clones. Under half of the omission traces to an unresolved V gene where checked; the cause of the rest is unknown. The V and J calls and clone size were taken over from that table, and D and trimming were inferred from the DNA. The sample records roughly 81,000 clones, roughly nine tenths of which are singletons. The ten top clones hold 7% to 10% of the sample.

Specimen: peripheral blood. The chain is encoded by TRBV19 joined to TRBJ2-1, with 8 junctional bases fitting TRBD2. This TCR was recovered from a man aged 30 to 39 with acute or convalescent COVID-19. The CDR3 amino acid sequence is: CASSTLAGSYNEQFF. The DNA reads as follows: TGTGCCAGTAGTACCCTAGCGGGCTCCTACAATGAGCAGTTCTTC.